This T cell receptor beta chain comes out of a study of blood T cell repertoires in COVID-19. Study-level background: Sites in the United States, Italy and Spain provided acute and convalescent COVID-19 samples. PBMCs, B-cell-depleted T cells, or T cells provided the cDNA or gDNA that made up the material.

The CDR3 is made up of 12 amino acids. The V end was cut by 3 bases, the J end by 2 bases, with 4 bases between. The germline V gene encodes CDR1 GTSNPN and CDR2 SVGIG (reference sequence). Under the authors' procedure: Scientists estimated how many nucleated cells there were by amplifying reference gene primers. TCRdb's copy holds only in-frame clones and misses some; the assay was immunoSEQ multiplex PCR. The DNA was the basis for D and trimming; V, J and clone size are from that table. The table shows approximately 200,000 clones, with about nine tenths occurring only once. Sequenced: peripheral blood. The chain uses TRBV30 and TRBJ2-2; D remains ambiguous. This receptor was obtained from a woman aged 25 to 39 with acute or convalescent COVID-19. The CDR3: CAWSPNTGELFF. The CDR3 DNA reads TGTGCCTGGAGCCCAAACACCGGGGAGCTGTTTTTT.